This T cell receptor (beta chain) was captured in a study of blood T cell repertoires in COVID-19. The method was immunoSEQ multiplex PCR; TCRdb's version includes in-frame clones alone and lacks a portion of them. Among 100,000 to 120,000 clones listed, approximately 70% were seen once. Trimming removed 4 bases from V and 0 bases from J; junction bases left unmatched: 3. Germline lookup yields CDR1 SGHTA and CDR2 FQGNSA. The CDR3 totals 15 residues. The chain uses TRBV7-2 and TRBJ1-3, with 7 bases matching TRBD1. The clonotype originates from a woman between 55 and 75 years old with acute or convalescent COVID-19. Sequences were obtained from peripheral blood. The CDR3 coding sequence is TGTGCCAGCAGCTGGGACAGCTCCTCTGGAAACACCATATATTTT. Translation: CASSWDSSSGNTIYF.